This TCR beta chain was documented in a study of blood T cell repertoires in COVID-19. The trim removed 4 bases at V and 4 bases at J, leaving 12 bases unmatched. The CDR3 totals 16 residues. Germline-derived CDR1 and CDR2 are SGHTS and YDEGEE. The assay was immunoSEQ multiplex PCR, and TCRdb's table has in-frame clones only and misses some. Of roughly 150,000 clones listed, roughly 80% are singletons. Sequenced sample: PBMCs or T cells enriched from blood (not recorded which). This TCR was sampled from a woman aged 40 to 49 with acute COVID-19. The chain joins TRBV5-8 to TRBJ2-5, with 8 bases that match TRBD1. CDR3 sequence reads: CASSRLGQGSGETQYF. The CDR3 DNA reads as TGTGCCAGCAGCCGATTAGGACAGGGATCAGGAGAGACCCAGTACTTC.